This is a list of T cell receptor beta chains from one sample in a study of beta chain features in type 1 diabetes. Profiled with immunoSEQ multiplex PCR; TCRdb holds only in-frame clones, not every one. The table has approximately 150,000 clones, more than 60% seen once; the top ten hold roughly 0.089%. Sequencing used naive CD4+ T cells from blood. Receptor source: a man in his thirties or forties with type 1 diabetes. The CDR3 runs from the conserved cysteine through the conserved F or W. The D gene is left open where the match is weak. Some rows mark clone size as missing; the rest say once, few, many or name a class of expanded clone.

CDR3 | DNA | V | size | D | J
CASSEGGYQETQYF | TGTGCCAGCAGCGAAGGGGGTTACCAAGAGACCCAGTACTTC | TRBV9 | . | . | TRBJ2-5
CALPLLGQETQYF | TGTGCCCTCCCCCTCTTGGGACAAGAGACCCAGTACTTC | TRBV7-9 | . | . | TRBJ2-5
CSVARAQETQYF | TGCAGCGTTGCCAGAGCCCAAGAGACCCAGTACTTC | TRBV29-1 | few | . | TRBJ2-5
CASSLSGFTTDTQYF | TGCGCCAGCAGCTTGTCGGGGTTCACCACAGATACGCAGTATTTT | TRBV5-1 | . | . | TRBJ2-3
CASSLVLAGETQYF | TGTGCCAGCAGCTTAGTACTAGCTGGGGAGACCCAGTACTTC | TRBV7-6 | . | . | TRBJ2-5
CAWSVWPGRTNTEAFF | TGTGCCTGGAGTGTATGGCCCGGGCGGACGAACACTGAAGCTTTCTTT | TRBV30 | . | . | TRBJ1-1
CASSEYRQVREQYF | TGCGCCAGCAGTGAGTACCGACAGGTTCGCGAGCAGTACTTC | TRBV10-1 | . | . | TRBJ2-7
CASTRNSYEQYF | TGTGCCAGCACCCGGAACTCCTACGAGCAGTACTTC | TRBV2 | few | . | TRBJ2-7
CAWRRPSQGGEQYF | TGTGCCTGGAGGAGACCCTCCCAGGGTGGGGAGCAGTACTTC | TRBV30 | few | . | TRBJ2-7
CASSLQGAYEQFF | TGCGCCAGCAGCTTGCAAGGGGCCTATGAGCAGTTCTTC | TRBV5-1 | few | . | TRBJ2-1
CSVGTAGSGANVLTF | TGCAGCGTTGGGACAGCGGGCTCTGGGGCCAACGTCCTGACTTTC | TRBV29-1 | . | . | TRBJ2-6
CASSLGRGMYTEAFF | TGTGCCAGCAGCTTAGGGCGGGGAATGTATACTGAAGCTTTCTTT | TRBV7-2 | . | . | TRBJ1-1
CASRLLGAGRGSPLHF | TGTGCCAGCAGACTCCTTGGGGCTGGTAGGGGTTCACCCCTCCACTTT | TRBV13 | . | . | TRBJ1-6
CASSHQETQYF | TGTGCCAGCAGCCACCAAGAGACCCAGTACTTC | TRBV11-2 | . | . | TRBJ2-5
CAISSLGSGGELFF | TGTGCCATCAGTTCGCTAGGGAGCGGCGGGGAGCTGTTTTTT | TRBV10-3 | few | . | TRBJ2-2
CSVAGPGGKETQYF | TGCAGCGTTGCGGGGCCGGGGGGTAAAGAGACCCAGTACTTC | TRBV29-1 | . | TRBD2 | TRBJ2-5
CSVDGTGPAEQYF | TGCAGCGTTGATGGGACAGGGCCGGCCGAGCAGTACTTC | TRBV29-1 | few | TRBD1 | TRBJ2-7
CASSVDETQYF | TGTGCCAGCAGCGTAGATGAGACCCAGTACTTC | TRBV9 | . | . | TRBJ2-5
CASSAGLAASDTQYF | TGTGCCAGCAGCGCGGGACTAGCGGCCTCAGATACGCAGTATTTT | TRBV9 | . | TRBD2 | TRBJ2-3
CASSPRLAGGYNEQFF | TGTGCCAGCAGCCCCCGACTAGCGGGGGGGTACAATGAGCAGTTCTTC | TRBV13 | few | TRBD2 | TRBJ2-1
CASSLVTSGVETQYF | TGTGCCAGCAGCTTAGTGACTAGCGGGGTGGAGACCCAGTACTTC | TRBV7-2 | . | TRBD2 | TRBJ2-5
CSARVWIEAFF | TGCAGTGCTAGAGTCTGGATTGAAGCTTTCTTT | TRBV20-1 | . | . | TRBJ1-1
CASSSSSATAHNEQFF | TGTGCCAGCAGTTCCAGCTCGGCAACCGCGCACAATGAGCAGTTCTTC | TRBV25-1 | . | . | TRBJ2-1
CASSEALSNQPQHF | TGTGCCAGCAGTGAAGCGCTTAGCAATCAGCCCCAGCATTTT | TRBV2 | . | . | TRBJ1-5
CASSVDRTSGGNTGELFF | TGTGCCAGCAGCGTAGATCGGACTAGCGGGGGGAACACCGGGGAGCTGTTTTTT | TRBV9 | . | TRBD2 | TRBJ2-2
CSAGTYEQYF | TGCAGCGCGGGTACCTACGAGCAGTACTTC | TRBV29-1 | . | . | TRBJ2-7
CALGTPGVEQYF | TGCGCCCTCGGGACCCCCGGGGTCGAGCAGTACTTC | TRBV4-3 | few | . | TRBJ2-7
CAWSEGLNDQPQHF | TGTGCCTGGAGTGAAGGCTTGAACGATCAGCCCCAGCATTTT | TRBV30 | few | . | TRBJ1-5
CASSVGGIRGTDTQYF | TGTGCCAGCAGCGTAGGAGGGATACGGGGCACAGATACGCAGTATTTT | TRBV9 | few | . | TRBJ2-3
CASSFASGPNTEAFF | TGTGCCAGTAGCTTCGCGTCGGGGCCGAACACTGAAGCTTTCTTT | TRBV19 | few | . | TRBJ1-1
CAWGSFWGQNEQFF | TGTGCCTGGGGTTCCTTTTGGGGGCAGAATGAGCAGTTCTTC | TRBV30 | . | . | TRBJ2-1
CASSFGELFF | TGTGCCAGCAGCTTCGGGGAGCTGTTTTTT | TRBV7-9 | . | . | TRBJ2-2
CASSPGTGYTGELFF | TGTGCCAGCAGCCCCGGGACAGGGTACACCGGGGAGCTGTTTTTT | TRBV11-3 | . | TRBD1 | TRBJ2-2
CASSLGSLNTEAFF | TGCGCCAGCAGCTTGGGCAGCCTGAACACTGAAGCTTTCTTT | TRBV5-1 | . | . | TRBJ1-1
CASSLVQQETQYF | TGTGCCAGCAGCTTAGTTCAACAAGAGACCCAGTACTTC | TRBV7-2 | few | . | TRBJ2-5
CASSNRGPSYEQYF | TGTGCCAGCAGCAACCGGGGACCGTCCTACGAGCAGTACTTC | TRBV7-9 | few | . | TRBJ2-7